These T cell receptor beta chains were read from a single sample in a study of graft-versus-host responses after intestinal transplantation. The method was immunoSEQ multiplex PCR; TCRdb's version includes in-frame clones alone and lacks a portion of them. The sample holds some 35,000 clones, around 94% seen once. Their antigen targets remain unknown. This specimen was unstimulated CD4+ T cells sorted from spleen or lymph node cells, taken before transplant. These receptors were obtained from a human donor who was the organ donor for an intestinal transplant. Both conserved end residues are part of each CDR3. Fields, in order: clone size, V gene, J gene, CDR3 length, D gene, CDR3 protein, CDR3 DNA. The D gene is left open where the match is weak. The listing skips clone size in some rows; elsewhere it reads once, few, many or a size class.

.	TRBV4-1	TRBJ1-1	13	.	CASSQGRGTEAFF	TGCGCCAGCAGCCAAGGCAGGGGCACTGAAGCTTTCTTT
.	TRBV5-1	TRBJ1-4	14	.	CASSLAALNEKLFF	TGCGCCAGCAGCTTGGCCGCTCTTAATGAAAAACTGTTTTTT
.	TRBV18	TRBJ2-2	14	.	CASSPMTTNGELFF	TGTGCCAGCTCACCAATGACTACGAACGGGGAGCTGTTTTTT
.	TRBV28	TRBJ2-5	12	.	CASSLLGETQYF	TGTGCCAGCAGTTTACTAGGGGAGACCCAGTACTTC
.	TRBV4-2	TRBJ1-4	15	.	CASSQDPGSDEKLFF	TGTGCCAGCAGCCAAGATCCGGGATCAGATGAAAAACTGTTTTTT
.	TRBV6-5	TRBJ1-4	14	.	CASREGYGNEKLFF	TGTGCCAGCAGAGAGGGGTATGGGAATGAAAAACTGTTTTTT
.	TRBV6-5	TRBJ1-2	15	.	CASSYSGSGNYGYTF	TGTGCCAGCAGTTACTCAGGGAGCGGTAACTATGGCTACACCTTC
.	TRBV7-2	TRBJ1-5	14	.	CASSLMGSNQPQHF	TGTGCCAGCAGCTTAATGGGTAGCAATCAGCCCCAGCATTTT
.	TRBV5-4	TRBJ1-2	14	.	CASSLVGSGGGYTF	TGTGCCAGCAGCTTGGTTGGGTCCGGGGGTGGCTACACCTTC
.	TRBV5-1	TRBJ2-7	17	TRBD1	CASSFPSPGTGLYEQYF	TGCGCCAGCAGCTTTCCCTCTCCGGGGACAGGGTTGTACGAGCAGTACTTC
.	TRBV10-3	TRBJ1-6	16	.	CAISDSQGNRNSPLHF	TGTGCCATCAGTGACTCCCAGGGGAATCGTAATTCACCCCTCCACTTT
.	TRBV5-6	TRBJ1-1	15	.	CASSLVGHINTEAFF	TGTGCCAGCAGCTTGGTGGGCCACATAAACACTGAAGCTTTCTTT
.	TRBV5-1	TRBJ2-7	14	TRBD1	CASSLEDRGYEQYF	TGCGCCAGCAGCTTGGAGGACAGGGGATACGAGCAGTACTTC
.	TRBV5-6	TRBJ2-2	15	.	CASSFRGPNTGELFF	TGTGCCAGCAGCTTCCGGGGGCCGAACACCGGGGAGCTGTTTTTT
.	TRBV30	TRBJ2-7	14	.	CAWSTGSWIYEQYF	TGTGCCTGGAGTACAGGGTCATGGATTTACGAGCAGTACTTC
.	TRBV27	TRBJ1-2	14	.	CATSEGGGNYGYTF	TGTGCCACCTCCGAGGGAGGTGGTAACTATGGCTACACCTTC
.	TRBV19	TRBJ1-1	13	.	CAGTSRGGTEAFF	TGTGCCGGTACGTCTAGGGGGGGAACTGAAGCTTTCTTT
.	TRBV18	TRBJ2-7	14	.	CASSPGLKSDEQYF	TGTGCCAGCTCACCGGGACTTAAGTCGGACGAGCAGTACTTC
.	TRBV15	TRBJ2-3	16	TRBD2	CATSRDRRGGPDTQYF	TGTGCCACCAGCAGAGATAGGCGGGGGGGCCCAGATACGCAGTATTTT
.	TRBV4-3	TRBJ2-3	13	.	CASSQASTDTQYF	TGCGCCAGCAGCCAGGCCAGCACAGATACGCAGTATTTT
.	TRBV7-2	TRBJ1-2	15	TRBD1	CASSFGTGGLGGYTF	TGTGCCAGCAGCTTTGGTACAGGGGGCTTAGGTGGCTACACCTTC
.	TRBV5-4	TRBJ1-2	15	TRBD1	CASSREGRQGDGYTF	TGTGCCAGCAGCAGGGAAGGGAGACAGGGGGATGGCTACACCTTC
.	TRBV29-1	TRBJ1-1	13	TRBD1	CSVGDRLNTEAFF	TGCAGCGTTGGGGACAGATTAAACACTGAAGCTTTCTTT
.	TRBV9	TRBJ2-1	15	.	CASSVEVVSYNEQFF	TGTGCCAGCAGCGTAGAGGTGGTTTCTTACAATGAGCAGTTCTTC
.	TRBV6-1	TRBJ1-2	16	TRBD1	CASSEHRGLANYGYTF	TGTGCCAGCAGTGAACACAGGGGGTTAGCTAACTATGGCTACACCTTC
.	TRBV11-2	TRBJ2-7	13	.	CASSFRSSYEQYF	TGTGCCAGCAGCTTCCGGAGCTCCTACGAGCAGTACTTC
.	TRBV5-4	TRBJ1-2	14	TRBD1	CASSWDRGNYGYTF	TGTGCCAGCAGCTGGGACAGGGGGAACTATGGCTACACCTTC
once	TRBV5-1	TRBJ1-5	13	TRBD1	CASSTGANQPQHF	TGCGCCAGCAGCACAGGGGCGAATCAGCCCCAGCATTTT
.	TRBV11-3	TRBJ1-1	16	.	CASSLRRYGLNTEAFF	TGTGCCAGCAGTTTACGTCGATATGGGTTGAACACTGAAGCTTTCTTT
.	TRBV19	TRBJ2-7	14	.	CASSKDGYSYEQYF	TGTGCCAGTTCGAAGGACGGCTACTCCTACGAGCAGTACTTC
once	TRBV18	TRBJ2-5	15	.	CASSPQGGNQETQYF	TGTGCCAGCTCACCCCAGGGGGGAAACCAAGAGACCCAGTACTTC
once	TRBV5-1	TRBJ2-7	14	.	CASSLRGRFYEQYF	TGTGCCAGCAGCTTGCGGGGGCGCTTCTACGAGCAGTACTTC
.	TRBV6-1	TRBJ1-5	12	.	CASSSPSQPQHF	TGTGCCAGCAGTTCGCCGAGTCAGCCCCAGCATTTT
.	TRBV6-1	TRBJ2-7	14	.	CASSEPQGPLWQYF	TGTGCCAGCAGTGAACCGCAGGGCCCCTTATGGCAGTACTTC
.	TRBV5-4	TRBJ2-7	14	.	CASSLGGRANEQYF	TGTGCCAGCAGCTTGGGGGGAAGGGCCAACGAGCAGTACTTC
few	TRBV19	TRBJ1-4	14	.	CASKGGAANEKLFF	TGTGCCAGTAAGGGAGGGGCCGCAAATGAAAAACTGTTTTTT
.	TRBV5-4	TRBJ2-2	12	.	CASSRDTGELFF	TGTGCCAGCAGCCGGGACACCGGGGAGCTGTTTTTT
.	TRBV5-6	TRBJ2-3	15	.	CASSPPSVRTDTQYF	TGTGCCAGCAGCCCGCCTAGCGTCCGCACAGATACGCAGTATTTT
.	TRBV7-2	TRBJ1-3	14	.	CASSLGGFGNTIYF	TGTGCCAGCAGCTTAGGCGGGTTTGGAAACACCATATATTTT
.	TRBV7-2	TRBJ2-7	15	TRBD2	CASSWTSGGAYEQYF	TGTGCCAGCAGCTGGACTAGCGGGGGGGCCTACGAGCAGTACTTC
.	TRBV19	TRBJ2-5	14	.	CASSIGGNGETQYF	TGTGCCAGTAGTATTGGGGGGAATGGAGAGACCCAGTACTTC
.	TRBV30	TRBJ2-3	15	.	CACTTRGTRTDTQYF	TGTGCCTGTACAACCCGGGGGACACGCACAGATACGCAGTATTTT
.	TRBV9	TRBJ1-5	13	.	CASSVDNNQPQHF	TGTGCCAGCAGCGTAGACAACAATCAGCCCCAGCATTTT
.	TRBV30	TRBJ2-7	12	.	CAWSVDWYEQYF	TGTGCCTGGAGTGTAGACTGGTACGAGCAGTACTTC
.	TRBV5-4	TRBJ2-3	14	.	CASSPGGRGDTQYF	TGTGCCAGCAGCCCCGGGGGGCGGGGAGATACGCAGTATTTT
.	TRBV5-8	TRBJ2-2	15	.	CASSFLAGNTGELFF	TGTGCCAGCAGCTTTCTCGCGGGGAACACCGGGGAGCTGTTTTTT
once	TRBV6-9	TRBJ2-5	13	.	CASSYGQKETQYF	TGTGCCAGCAGTTACGGACAGAAGGAGACCCAGTACTTC
.	TRBV29-1	TRBJ2-3	12	.	CSVDEGSDTQYF	TGCAGCGTTGATGAGGGTTCGGATACGCAGTATTTT
.	TRBV6-1	TRBJ2-7	14	.	CASSERFGSYEQYF	TGTGCCAGCAGTGAAAGGTTTGGATCCTACGAGCAGTACTTC